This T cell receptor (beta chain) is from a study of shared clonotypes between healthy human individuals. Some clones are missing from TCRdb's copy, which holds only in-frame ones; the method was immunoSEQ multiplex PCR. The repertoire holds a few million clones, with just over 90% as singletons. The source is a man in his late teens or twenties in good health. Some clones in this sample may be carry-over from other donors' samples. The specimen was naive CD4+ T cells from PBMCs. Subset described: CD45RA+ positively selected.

CDR3: CASSLGAGSTDTQYF. The CDR3 DNA sequence: TGTGCCAGCAGCTTGGGGGCAGGGTCGACAGATACGCAGTATTTT. This chain uses TRBV11-2 with TRBJ2-3; perhaps TRBD1 as D (6 bases). This CDR3 contains 15 residues. Germline CDR1 and CDR2: SGHAT and FQNNGV. Trimming took off 3 bases at V and 3 bases at J, with 13 bases between the two ends.